This TCR beta chain was profiled in a study of blood T cell repertoires in COVID-19. Study-wide context: Sample material is recorded as cDNA or gDNA derived from T cells, B-cell-depleted T cells, or PBMCs.

The V gene's germline CDR1 is MGHDK and CDR2 SYGVNS. V was cut by 5 bases and J by 7 bases, with 12 bases left in between. The length of the CDR3 is 14 residues. The cohort comprised adults aged roughly 18 to 95 years residing in 20 to 30 US areas. Clinical histories supplied by participants themselves formed the basis of cohort assignment. In the study's own analysis: The assay estimated nucleated cells by amplifying reference gene primers. Some clones are missing from TCRdb's copy, which holds only in-frame ones; the method was immunoSEQ multiplex PCR. The V and J calls and clone size were taken over from that table, and D and trimming were inferred from the DNA. The table shows under 450,000 clones, with over 75% occurring only once.

V and J are TRBV25-1 and TRBJ1-6; no firm D call. Sequencing was carried out using PBMCs or T cells enriched from blood (not recorded which). This TCR came from a man younger than 40 who had recovered from COVID-19. The CDR3 DNA follows: TGTGCCAGCAGTAGCGGGTCTCGGAATTCACCCCTCCACTTT. This encodes CASSSGSRNSPLHF.